The T cell receptor beta chain described here comes from a study of T cell responses to AZD1222 COVID-19 vaccine. Overall study findings and caveats: None of the repertoires were sampled until the peak T cell response had passed. Among spike-specific TCRs, nearly half reportedly target unmutated variant regions. Donors in the cohort were predominantly white British and more often female, and clonal diversity was possibly underestimated.

Only one count was recorded for this clone. Its antigen remains unknown. Both about-4-week and about-12-week second-dose recipients were combined. The assay was immunoSEQ multiplex PCR, and TCRdb's table has in-frame clones only and misses some. Among 120,000 to 150,000 clones listed, 80% to 95% were seen once. Source: peripheral blood, taken 28 days after the second AZD1222 dose. The clonotype originates from an adult who received the AZD1222 COVID-19 vaccine.

In DNA, the CDR3 is TGTGCCAGCAGCCGCGGCAGGGGCTATGGCTACACCTTC. Protein: CASSRGRGYGYTF. The chain joins TRBV12-3 or TRBV12-4 to TRBJ1-2; tentative D call: TRBD1 (6 bases). Trimming stripped 6 bases from V and 4 bases from J, with 12 bases between. The CDR3 length is 13 residues.